This T cell receptor (beta chain) is drawn from a study of T cell responses to AZD1222 COVID-19 vaccine. Study observations and caveats: Across spike, vaccine-associated CD4 TCRs were found, dominant at 160-218 and 743-854. Seropositive AZD1222 recipients at baseline numbered only 6 or 7.

On this clone: Its antigen is unknown.

Assay: immunoSEQ multiplex PCR; the TCRdb copy retains only in-frame clones and omits some. The sample has 140,000 to 150,000 clones, around 87% seen once. Germline CDR1 SGHNT, CDR2 YYREEE (reference sequence). V lost 3 bases and J 8 bases, leaving 14 bases between the germline ends. The CDR3 extends over 13 amino acids. The source of this sequence is an adult in good health. The chain joins TRBV5-4 to TRBJ1-1; D may be TRBD1 (5 bases). The material was peripheral blood, obtained on day 0 of AZD1222 vaccination. The CDR3 coding sequence is TGTGCCAGCAGCTCCTGGGGGAGACCAGAAGCTTTCTTT. Translation gives CASSSWGRPEAFF.